This T cell receptor (beta chain) was documented in a study of blood T cell repertoires in COVID-19. Overall study: The cDNA or gDNA used as material had been derived from T cells, B-cell-depleted T cells, or PBMCs.

Only one count was recorded for this clone. Ages ranged from 18 to 89 years, with residence in more than 20 US areas. Assignments of participants to cohorts depended upon their own reported clinical history. Sequenced by immunoSEQ multiplex PCR; TCRdb stores in-frame clones only, minus some. The sample lists about 160,000 clones, about four fifths occurring once. Looked up from germline, CDR1 is SGHVS and CDR2 is FNYEAQ. This CDR3 has 16 residues. V was clipped by 1 base and J by 9 bases; unmatched bases: 10. This clonotype was obtained from a woman aged 60-70 years who had recovered from COVID-19. The chain employs TRBV7-6 and TRBJ2-2, with 8 bases aligning to TRBD1. The sequenced sample consisted of PBMCs or T cells enriched from blood (not recorded which). The CDR3 here is CASSLGTGPSSRELFF. CDR3 sequence (DNA): TGTGCCAGCAGCTTAGGGACAGGGCCTTCGTCCCGGGAGCTGTTTTTT.